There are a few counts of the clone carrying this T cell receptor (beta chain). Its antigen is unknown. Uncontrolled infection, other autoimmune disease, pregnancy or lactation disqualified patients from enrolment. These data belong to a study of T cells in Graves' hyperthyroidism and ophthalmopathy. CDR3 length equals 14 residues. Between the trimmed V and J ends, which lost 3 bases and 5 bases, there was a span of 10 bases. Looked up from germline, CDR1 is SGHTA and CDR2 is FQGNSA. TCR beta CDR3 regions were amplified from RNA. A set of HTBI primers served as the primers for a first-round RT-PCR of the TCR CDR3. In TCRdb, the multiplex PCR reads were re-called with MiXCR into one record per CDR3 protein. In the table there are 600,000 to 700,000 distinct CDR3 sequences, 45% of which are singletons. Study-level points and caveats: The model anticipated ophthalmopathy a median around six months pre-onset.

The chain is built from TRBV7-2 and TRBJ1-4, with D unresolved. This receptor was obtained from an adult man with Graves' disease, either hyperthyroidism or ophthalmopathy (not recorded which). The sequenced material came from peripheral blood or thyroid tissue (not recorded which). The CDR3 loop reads CASSLDQLNEKLFF. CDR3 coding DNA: TGTGCCAGCAGCTTGGATCAGCTAAATGAAAAACTGTTTTTT.